The T cell receptor beta chain under discussion was sequenced for a study of blood T cell repertoires in COVID-19. Turning to the study itself: COVID-19 samples from acute and convalescent phases originated in the United States, Italy and Spain. PBMCs, B-cell-depleted T cells, or T cells were the source of the cDNA or gDNA that made up the material.

This clone was seen only once. How the authors handled the data: Estimation of nucleated cell counts relied on the amplification of reference gene primers. The method was immunoSEQ multiplex PCR; TCRdb's version includes in-frame clones alone and lacks a portion of them. V and J calls and clone size are copied from that table; D and trimming were computed from the DNA. This sample has about 49,000 clones; 85% to 95% occur once, and the top ten carry about 3.1%. Germline lookup yields CDR1 MDHEN and CDR2 SYDVKM. Trimming left V 4 bases short and J 4 bases short, with 25 bases between. The CDR3 runs to 18 residues.

This chain uses TRBV28 with TRBJ1-1; D ambiguous. This receptor was obtained from a human donor in a cohort sampled during active COVID-19. The specimen was peripheral blood. DNA of the CDR3: TGTGCCAGCAGTTCAGGACCGGGGTCATATGTATACGGCACTGAAGCTTTCTTT. Translated: CASSSGPGSYVYGTEAFF.